Described below is a single TCR beta chain sequence and its context. The antigen it recognizes is unknown. The record has no base qualities; no much larger clone is one base away. This sample stems from a study of PD-L1 blockade in urothelial cancer (dated by TCRdb to about 2017). Regarding the complete study: All patients started therapy at some point between 2014 and 2016 and received atezolizumab 1,200 mg intravenously every 3 weeks. Patients had an ECOG performance status of 0 or 1 and had received between 0 and 3 prior chemotherapy regimens. Some ten patients reached durable clinical benefit, while roughly 22 patients did not. An exploratory multi-omic analysis was conducted of the somatic, immune and clinical correlates of response to PD-L1 blockade with atezolizumab in urothelial cancer. In the same patients, pretreatment tumors underwent whole exome sequencing and RNA sequencing in addition to TCR sequencing. Blood samples yielded a median of about 150,000 T cells and around 80,000 unique TCRs, with median clonality roughly 0.084. Durable clinical benefit meant progression-free survival longer than 6 months, and TCR features were also tested against progression-free and overall survival. Blood samples were analyzed 3 weeks after the start of treatment (second dose) and 6 weeks after the start of treatment. Pretreatment tumor samples, along with matched peripheral blood serially collected before and after atezolizumab treatment, were subjected to TCR sequencing. Pretreatment blood TCR-seq was available for 27 to 30 patients, at least one posttreatment blood collection was obtained for about 24 patients, and tumor TCR-seq was available for about 24 patients. About 90% of the roughly 29 patients were identified as males with urothelial cancer of bladder origin, and a prior smoking history was reported by 18 of 29 patients.

The cohort comprised around 31 patients with locally advanced or metastatic urothelial carcinoma treated at Memorial Sloan Kettering on a trial protocol. Peripheral blood mononuclear cells were collected from each patient pretreatment and during treatment, giving between 1 and 8 total time points per patient. The Qiagen DNeasy Blood extraction kit was used to purify genomic DNA from total PBMCs and tumor samples. PBMCs were collected pretreatment and during treatment, and were isolated and stored as previously described. Overall results and qualifications from the work: Patients with durable benefit showed greater expansion of tumor-associated TCR clones in peripheral blood 3 weeks after starting treatment (n ≈ 20, p = 0.022). A pretreatment peripheral blood TCR clonality below the median was linked to improved progression-free and overall survival. Small sample size (n ≈ 28) and many exploratory analyses mean the results are intended to be hypothesis-generating.

Synthetic TCR analog templates were spiked into each PCR so that absolute template abundance could be estimated from read counts. The immunoSEQ assay used bias-controlled V and J gene primers to amplify TCRbeta CDR3 regions from genomic DNA. Sequencing of rearranged TCRbeta segments was performed at approximately 20X coverage. Regarding the original processing steps: Clustering was used to correct sequencing errors, and CDR3s were annotated against IMGT so that V, D and J genes could be assigned. Out-of-frame and stop-codon sequences were excluded, and only productive TCRbeta rearrangements were used in downstream analyses. Clonality was calculated as one minus the Shannon entropy normalized by the log of the number of unique productive sequences. Fisher's exact test with Benjamini-Hochberg correction, using a cutoff of adjusted p below 0.01, was how clones that differed between time points or between blood and tumor were identified. TCRdb mirrors the immuneACCESS table, restricted to in-frame sequences. Some clones are absent from its copies; in checked studies, under half trace to an unresolved V gene, and the reason for the others is unknown. From that table come the V and J calls and clone size; the DNA was used to work out D and trimming. The sample includes about 84,000 clones, with 85% to 95% observed a single time. Approximately 10% of the sample is held by the ten biggest clonotypes.

The material sequenced was PBMCs, taken around atezolizumab (anti-PD-L1) treatment. The TCR comes from a man in his fifties or sixties with urothelial cancer.

The CDR3 reads as follows: CASSELREGAAAFF. The DNA is as follows: TGTGCCAGCAGTGAACTACGCGAGGGGGCTGCGGCTTTCTTT. This sequence uses TRBV6-1 and TRBJ1-1; 7 middle bases align to TRBD1. CDR1 is given as MNHNS and CDR2 as SASEGT, both from the germline V gene. The germline V and J ends show losses of 2 bases and 11 bases respectively, and no gene match explains 11 bases of the junction. The CDR3, cysteine through phenylalanine, is 14 amino acids long. Only the CDR3 part of the read is kept: 42 bases, read in frame from the first base.